The 15 T cell receptor beta chains given below trace back to one sample, sequenced in a study of CD8 T cells in ankylosing spondylitis. TCRdb reprocessed the 5' RACE reads with MiXCR, giving one entry per CDR3 protein. Of some 120,000 distinct CDR3 sequences detected, approximately 14% appear once; the ten largest clones hold around 3%. The material sequenced was blood, either unsorted or a sorted T cell fraction (not recorded which). These receptors all stem from a female donor with ankylosing spondylitis or in good health (not recorded which).

This clonotype was detected ten times or more. V is TRBV12-3 or TRBV12-4 and J is TRBJ1-2; maybe TRBD1 (6 bases). The CDR3 is made up of 14 amino acids. Trimming cost V 6 bases and J 3 bases, with 14 bases left between them. CDR3 nucleotides: TGTGCCAGCAGCCCAGCCAGGGGCGACTATGGCTACACCTTC. It is translated as CASSPARGDYGYTF.

This clonotype was observed many times. The genes are TRBV20-1 and TRBJ1-2, with D perhaps TRBD1 (5 bases). Trimming took 6 bases from V and 8 from J, leaving 22 bases between them. CDR1 is DFQATT, CDR2 SNEGSKA, per germline (reference sequence). The CDR3 consists of 14 residues. In nucleotides, the CDR3 is TGCAGTGCGGATGGCGGGGGGAGGGTTGGCGGCTACACCTTC. This codes for CSADGGGRVGGYTF.

The V call is TRBV9, the J call TRBJ2-2, with 8 nucleotides matching TRBD1. The germline V gene has CDR1 SGDLS and CDR2 YYNGEE. The V and J ends lost 4 bases and 4 bases, in that order; junction bases with no gene match: 6. The CDR3 loop spans 15 amino acids. CDR3 sequence (DNA): TGTGCCAGCAGCTCCGGACAGGGAGGCACCGGGGAGCTGTTTTTT. Protein: CASSSGQGGTGELFF.

This clonotype has ten or more counts. This rearrangement joins TRBV20-1 to TRBJ1-5; tentatively, D is TRBD1 (5 bases). From germline, CDR1 is DFQATT and CDR2 SNEGSKA (reference sequence). The CDR3 loop spans 14 amino acids. The CDR3 bases are TGCAGCGCGCTGGGACCGGGCGGCAATCAGCCCCAGCATTTT. The encoded protein is CSALGPGGNQPQHF.

Comments on this clonotype: This may be a read error: a much more frequent sequence differs by one nucleotide. The gene calls are TRBV7-9 and TRBJ2-5; 12 nucleotides line up with TRBD2. Germline lookup yields CDR1 SEHNR and CDR2 FQNEAQ (reference sequence). The CDR3 extends over 17 amino acids. DNA of the CDR3: TGTGTCAGCAGCTCATACACTAGCGGGAGGCTCCAAGAGACCCAGTACTTC. Amino acid sequence: CVSSSYTSGRLQETQYF. The full variable domain, with the rest looked up from reference TRBV7-9 and TRBJ2-5, is DTGVSQNPRHKITKRGQNVTFRCDPISEHNRLYWYRQTLGQGPEFLTYFQNEAQLEKSRLLSDRFSAERPKGSFSTLEIQRTEQGDSAMYLCVSSSYTSGRLQETQYFGPGTRLLVL.

This clonotype turned up a few times. The chain has TRBV18 and TRBJ2-5; D call uncertain. In germline, CDR1 is KGHSH, CDR2 LQKENI. V was trimmed by 3 bases and J by 2 bases, leaving 4 bases between them. The length of the CDR3 is 12 residues. The CDR3: CASSPGQETQYF. The CDR3 DNA sequence: TGTGCCAGCTCACCCGGGCAAGAGACCCAGTACTTC.

This clonotype was seen at least ten times. V and J are TRBV5-1 and TRBJ1-4, with 10 nucleotides matching TRBD1. This CDR3 is 16 amino acids long. Per the germline V gene, CDR1 is SGHRS and CDR2 is YFSETQ. J gave up 4 bases and V 2 bases, and 5 bases lay outside the gene matches. CDR3 bases: TGCGCCAGCAGCTTCGGGACAGGGGATAGTAATGAAAAACTGTTTTTT. This sequence encodes CASSFGTGDSNEKLFF.

This clonotype appeared a few times. The V gene is TRBV7-6, the J gene TRBJ1-1; 7 nucleotides align to TRBD1. CDR1 and CDR2 from the germline V gene are SGHVS and FNYEAQ. This CDR3 comprises 14 residues. The ends lost 3 bases at V and 3 bases at J; junction bases unmatched: 4. CDR3 protein: CASSLEGADTEAFF. CDR3 sequence (DNA): TGTGCCAGCAGCTTGGAGGGGGCCGACACTGAAGCTTTCTTT.

This clonotype was recorded at least ten times. J is TRBJ2-4 and V is TRBV6-1; D remains unclear. The CDR3 is 15 amino acids. The germline V gene encodes CDR1 MNHNS and CDR2 SASEGT. V gave up 6 bases and J gave up 1 base, with 13 bases separating them. CDR3 loop: CASSWAQSAKNIQYF. The CDR3, as DNA: TGTGCCAGCAGCTGGGCGCAATCGGCCAAAAACATTCAGTACTTC.

The chain employs TRBV12-3 or TRBV12-4 and TRBJ1-2; D unresolved. Trimming took 5 bases from V and 3 from J, leaving 16 bases between them. The CDR3 contains 15 residues. The DNA for the CDR3 is TGTGCCAGCAGTCAGTCCGCCGGAGGGCACTATGGCTACACCTTC. It translates to CASSQSAGGHYGYTF.

This clonotype appeared many times. The chain links TRBV7-2 to TRBJ1-5; TRBD1 is a possible D gene (5 bases). The CDR3 has 15 amino acids. V was pared by 4 bases and J by 7 bases, with 17 bases between. Per germline, CDR1 SGHTA and CDR2 FQGNSA. The CDR3, as DNA: TGTGCCAGCAGCTCCCTGGGGGGTCCAGGCCAGCCCCAGCATTTT. Translating gives CASSSLGGPGQPQHF.

Here the CDR3 DNA reads TGTGCCAGCAGCCCGACTAGCGGGGAGACCTACAATGAGCAGTTCTTC. Protein: CASSPTSGETYNEQFF. This sequence joins TRBV7-3 and TRBJ2-1, with TRBD2 matching 11 bases. Trimming took 5 bases from V and 2 from J; bases not matched to a gene: 5. This CDR3 spans 16 amino acids. Germline-derived CDR1 and CDR2 are SGHTA and FQGTGA. Looking up the rest from reference TRBV7-3 and TRBJ2-1 gives the full variable domain: GAGVSQTPSNKVTEKGKYVELRCDPISGHTALYWYRQSLGQGPEFLIYFQGTGAADDSGLPNDRFFAVRPEGSVSTLKIQRTERGDSAVYLCASSPTSGETYNEQFFGPGTRLTVL.

In its sample, this clonotype was seen a few times. The V gene is TRBV7-2, the J gene TRBJ2-1; D might be TRBD2 (5 bases). The V and J ends lost 4 bases and 9 bases respectively, with 13 bases between them. This CDR3 has 13 residues. The germline V gene encodes CDR1 SGHTA and CDR2 FQGNSA. As DNA, the CDR3 is TGTGCCAGCAGCTCCCTGGCGGGTGGTGAGCAGTTCTTC. Encoded protein: CASSSLAGGEQFF.

A few counts support this clonotype. The chain uses TRBV5-1 and TRBJ2-3; D uncertain. Germline values: CDR1 SGHRS, CDR2 YFSETQ. The CDR3 covers 12 residues. Trimming pared 5 bases from V and 6 bases from J, leaving 10 bases between. The CDR3, as DNA: TGCGCCAGCAGTCACCCCTCCGATACGCAGTATTTT. Its translation: CASSHPSDTQYF.

There are many counts of this clonotype. The J gene is TRBJ1-5, the V gene TRBV12-3 or TRBV12-4; D may be TRBD1 (6 bases). The ends were cut back, 5 bases at V and 3 bases at J, with 11 bases in the middle. There are 14 residues in the CDR3. The CDR3 bases are TGTGCCAGCAGTGCCACAGGGACCAATCAGCCCCAGCATTTT. Its translation: CASSATGTNQPQHF.